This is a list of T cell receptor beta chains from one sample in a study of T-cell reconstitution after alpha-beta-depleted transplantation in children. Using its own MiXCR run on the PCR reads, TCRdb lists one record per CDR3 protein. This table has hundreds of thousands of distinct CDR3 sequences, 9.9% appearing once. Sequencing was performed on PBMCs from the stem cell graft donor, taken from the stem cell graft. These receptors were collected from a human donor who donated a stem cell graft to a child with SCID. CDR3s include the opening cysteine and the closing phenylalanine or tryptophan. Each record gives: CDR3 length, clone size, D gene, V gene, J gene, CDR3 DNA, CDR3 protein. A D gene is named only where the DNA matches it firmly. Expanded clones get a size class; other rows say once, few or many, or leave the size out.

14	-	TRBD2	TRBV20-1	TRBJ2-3	TGCAGTGCCGGAATTAGCGGGGGCACAGATACGCAGTATTTT	CSAGISGGTDTQYF
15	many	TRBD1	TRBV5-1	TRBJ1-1	TGCGCCAGCAGCTCGAATACAGGGGGCTCCACTGAAGCTTTCTTT	CASSSNTGGSTEAFF
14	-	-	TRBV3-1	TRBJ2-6	TGTGCCAGCAGCCCCGGACAGAACTCCAACGTCCTGACTTTC	CASSPGQNSNVLTF
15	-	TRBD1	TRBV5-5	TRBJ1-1	TGTGCCAGCAGCTTGAAGGCAGGGGGGTACACTGAAGCTTTCTTT	CASSLKAGGYTEAFF
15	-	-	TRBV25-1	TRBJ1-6	TGTGCCAGCAGTGAATATGGGACGGGCAATTCACCCCTCCACTTT	CASSEYGTGNSPLHF
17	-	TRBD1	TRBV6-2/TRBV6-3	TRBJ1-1	TGTGCCAGCAGGATCGGACAGGGAAGGGCCCGGAACACTGAAGCTTTCTTT	CASRIGQGRARNTEAFF
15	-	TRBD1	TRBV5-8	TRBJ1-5	TGTGCCAGCAGCTTTGAGGGGGCTAGCAATCAGCCCCAGCATTTT	CASSFEGASNQPQHF
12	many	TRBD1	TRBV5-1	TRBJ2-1	TGCGCCAGCACCGAACAGGGGCCGGAGCAGTTCTTC	CASTEQGPEQFF
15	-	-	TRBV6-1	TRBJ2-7	TGTGCCAGCAGAGTTTTTAGTTCCATTGCCCACGAGCAGTACTTC	CASRVFSSIAHEQYF
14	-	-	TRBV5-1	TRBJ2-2	TGCGCCAGCAGGACAGCGGCGAACACCGGGGAGCTGTTTTTT	CASRTAANTGELFF
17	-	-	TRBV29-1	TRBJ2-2	TGCAGCGTTGAAGGCTTTTCGGGGGCTAGGGGCACCGGGGAGCTGTTTTTT	CSVEGFSGARGTGELFF
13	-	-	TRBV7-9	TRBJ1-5	TGTGCCAGCAGCCCCCCGGGAAGTCAGCCCCAGCATTTT	CASSPPGSQPQHF
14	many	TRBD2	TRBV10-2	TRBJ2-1	TGCGCCAGCAGTTTACTAGCGGAGTACAATGAGCAGTTCTTC	CASSLLAEYNEQFF
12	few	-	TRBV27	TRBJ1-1	TGTGCCAGCAGTTTATCAACAGGATTGGTTTTCTTT	CASSLSTGLVFF
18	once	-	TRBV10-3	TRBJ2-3	TGTGCCATCAGTGAGACGCTACTCCGGCTAGCGTTCACAGATACGCAGTATTTT	CAISETLLRLAFTDTQYF
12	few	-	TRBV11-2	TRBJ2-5	TGTGCCAGCAGCCGCGTAGTGGAGACCCAGTACTTC	CASSRVVETQYF
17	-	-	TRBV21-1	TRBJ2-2	TGTGCCAGCAGGGGGGAGTTAGCGGGGTCGAACACCGGGGAGCTGTTTTTT	CASRGELAGSNTGELFF
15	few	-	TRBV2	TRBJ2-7	TGTGCCAGCAGGGAAAGGGCCGGACTGTTGAGAGAGCAGTACTTC	CASRERAGLLREQYF
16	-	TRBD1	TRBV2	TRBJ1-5	TGTGCCAGCAGGGGACAGGGGACCCCGGTCAATCAGCCCCAGCATTTT	CASRGQGTPVNQPQHF
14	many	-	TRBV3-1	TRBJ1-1	TGTGCCAGCAGCCAAGGGGCCGTTTACACTGAAGCTTTCTTT	CASSQGAVYTEAFF
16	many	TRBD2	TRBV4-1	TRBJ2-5	TGCGCCAGCAGCCAAGAAGTATCCAGCGGGGGAGAGACCCAGTACTTC	CASSQEVSSGGETQYF
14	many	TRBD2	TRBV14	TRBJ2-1	TGTGCCAGCAGTCGGCGGGGGGCTTACAATGAGCAGTTCTTC	CASSRRGAYNEQFF
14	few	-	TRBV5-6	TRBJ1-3	TGTGCCAGCAACTTGCCTCCGACTGGAAACACCATATATTTT	CASNLPPTGNTIYF
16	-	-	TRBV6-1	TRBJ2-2	TGTGCCAGCATTGATCCGGGACAATCGAACACCGGGGAGCTGTTTTTT	CASIDPGQSNTGELFF
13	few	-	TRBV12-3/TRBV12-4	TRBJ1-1	TGTGCCAGCAGTTTCGGTGGGACCACTGAAGCTTTCTTT	CASSFGGTTEAFF
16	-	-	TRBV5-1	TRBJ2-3	TGCGCCAGCGGGGCTGGAAGTTGGCCTAGCACAGATACGCAGTATTTT	CASGAGSWPSTDTQYF
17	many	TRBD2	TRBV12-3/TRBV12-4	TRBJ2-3	TGTGCCAGCAGTTTCAATCTCGGGGGGATTGCAACAGATACGCAGTATTTT	CASSFNLGGIATDTQYF
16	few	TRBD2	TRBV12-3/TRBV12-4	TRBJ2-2	TGTGCCAGCAGTTTGGCTAGCGGGGGGGCGAGCGGGGAGCTGTTTTTT	CASSLASGGASGELFF
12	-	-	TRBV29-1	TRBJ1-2	TGCAGCGTTGAGGCAGCCCGCTATGGCTACACCTTC	CSVEAARYGYTF
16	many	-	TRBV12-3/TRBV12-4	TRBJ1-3	TGTGCCAGCAGTTTTCTCCAGGGACCCAGGAGAAACACCATATATTTT	CASSFLQGPRRNTIYF
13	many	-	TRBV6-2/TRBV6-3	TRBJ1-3	TGTGCCAGCAGGCGGGAAGCTGGAAACACCATATATTTT	CASRREAGNTIYF
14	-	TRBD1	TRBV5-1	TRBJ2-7	TGCGCCAGCAGCTTGAGTGCAGGGGGTCATTGGCAGTACTTC	CASSLSAGGHWQYF
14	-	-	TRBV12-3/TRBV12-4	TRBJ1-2	TGTGCCACCTCGCGGGAGACCAGCTTCTATGGCTACACCTTC	CATSRETSFYGYTF
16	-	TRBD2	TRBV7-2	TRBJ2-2	TGTGCCAGCAGCCCAGGGTGGACTAGCATCATCCGGGAGCTGTTTTTT	CASSPGWTSIIRELFF
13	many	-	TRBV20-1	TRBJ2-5	TGCAGTGCTAGAGCGAGAGGTACGGAGACCCAGTACTTC	CSARARGTETQYF
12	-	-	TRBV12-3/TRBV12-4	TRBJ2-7	TGTGCCAGCAGTTATTGGGGACGAGAGCAGTACTTC	CASSYWGREQYF
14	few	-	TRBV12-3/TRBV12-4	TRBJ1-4	TGTGCCAGCAGGGTGTGGGGGGCGAGCGAAAAACTGTTTTTT	CASRVWGASEKLFF
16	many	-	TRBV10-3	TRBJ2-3	TGTGCCATCAGTTCCCCGGGTAGTAAGGGCACAGATACGCAGTATTTT	CAISSPGSKGTDTQYF
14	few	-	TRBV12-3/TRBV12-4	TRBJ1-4	TGTGCCAGCAGTCCCGGGGCGCTGAATGAAAAACTGTTTTTT	CASSPGALNEKLFF
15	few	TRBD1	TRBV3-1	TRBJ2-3	TGTGCCAGCAGCCAAGGGCAACAGGGGGCAGATACGCAGTATTTT	CASSQGQQGADTQYF
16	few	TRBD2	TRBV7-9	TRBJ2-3	TGTGCCAGCAGCCTCAGACTAGCGGGGGGTCGTGATACGCAGTATTTT	CASSLRLAGGRDTQYF
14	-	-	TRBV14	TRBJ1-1	TGTGCCAGCAGCCATCGGGGGTTGAACACTGAAGCTTTCTTT	CASSHRGLNTEAFF
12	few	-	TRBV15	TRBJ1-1	TGTGCCACCAGCATAGGATCCGCTGAAGCTTTCTTT	CATSIGSAEAFF
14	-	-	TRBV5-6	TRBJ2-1	TGTGCCAGCAGCTTGGAGCAGGGGTCCAATGAGCAGTTCTTC	CASSLEQGSNEQFF
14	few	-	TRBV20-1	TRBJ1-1	TGCAGTGCAAAACCGACAGGCGGGGGCACTGAAGCTTTCTTT	CSAKPTGGGTEAFF
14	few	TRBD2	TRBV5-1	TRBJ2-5	TGCGCCAGCAGTCCGGGACTAGCGCAAGAGACCCAGTACTTC	CASSPGLAQETQYF
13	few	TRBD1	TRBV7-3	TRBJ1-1	TGTGCCAGCAGCCCCGGACAGGGTACTGAAGCTTTCTTT	CASSPGQGTEAFF
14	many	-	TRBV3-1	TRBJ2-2	TGTGCCAGCAGCCAAGTACAGGCGGGGGGGGAGCTGTTTTTT	CASSQVQAGGELFF
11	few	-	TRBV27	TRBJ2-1	TGTGCCAGCAGTTGGTTGGATGAGCAGTTCTTC	CASSWLDEQFF
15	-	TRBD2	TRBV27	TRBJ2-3	TGTGCCAGCAGTTCGATAGCGGGGGGTGCAGATACGCAGTATTTT	CASSSIAGGADTQYF
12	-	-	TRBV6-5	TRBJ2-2	TGTGCCAGCAGTTTGTGGGACGGGGAGCTGTTTTTT	CASSLWDGELFF
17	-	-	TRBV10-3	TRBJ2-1	TGTGCCATCAGTGAAGGGATAGGGGTGGGAGCCTACAATGAGCAGTTCTTC	CAISEGIGVGAYNEQFF
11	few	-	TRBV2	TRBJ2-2	TGTGCCAGCTACCTCACCGGGGAGCTGTTTTTT	CASYLTGELFF
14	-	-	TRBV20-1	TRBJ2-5	TGCAGTGCTCCCACCCTCGGGGGCCAAGAGACCCAGTACTTC	CSAPTLGGQETQYF
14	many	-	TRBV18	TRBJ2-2	TGTGCCAGCTCACCCTTCGGGGACACCGGGGAGCTGTTTTTT	CASSPFGDTGELFF
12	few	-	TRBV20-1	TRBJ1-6	TGCAGTGCTAGCAAGTATAATTCACCCCTCCACTTT	CSASKYNSPLHF
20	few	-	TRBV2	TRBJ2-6	TGTGCCAGCAGTGAAGCGACTAAGGGGCGGCCCCACTCTGGGGCCAACGTCCTGACTTTC	CASSEATKGRPHSGANVLTF
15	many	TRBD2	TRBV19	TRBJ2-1	TGTGCCAGTAGTATACTCCGGGACTACAACAATGAGCAGTTCTTC	CASSILRDYNNEQFF